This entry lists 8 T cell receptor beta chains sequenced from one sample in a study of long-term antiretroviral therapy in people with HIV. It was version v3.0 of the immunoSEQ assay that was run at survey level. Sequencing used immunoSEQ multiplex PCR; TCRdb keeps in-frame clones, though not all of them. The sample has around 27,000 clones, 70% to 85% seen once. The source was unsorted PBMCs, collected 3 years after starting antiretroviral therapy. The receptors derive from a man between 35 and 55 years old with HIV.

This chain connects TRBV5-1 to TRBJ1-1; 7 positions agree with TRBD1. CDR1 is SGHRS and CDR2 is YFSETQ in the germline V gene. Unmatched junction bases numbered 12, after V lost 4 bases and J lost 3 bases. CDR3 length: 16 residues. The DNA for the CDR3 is TGCGCCAGCAGCCCATACCCGAAAGGGGGCCACACTGAAGCTTTCTTT. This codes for CASSPYPKGGHTEAFF.

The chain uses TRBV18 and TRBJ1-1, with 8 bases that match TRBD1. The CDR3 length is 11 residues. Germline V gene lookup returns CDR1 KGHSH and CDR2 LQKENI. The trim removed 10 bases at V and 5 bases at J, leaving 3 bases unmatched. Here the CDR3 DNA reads TGTGCCACAAGACAGGGGACTGAAGCTTTCTTT. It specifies CATRQGTEAFF. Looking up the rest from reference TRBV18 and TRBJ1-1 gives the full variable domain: NAGVMQNPRHLVRRRGQEARLRCSPMKGHSHVYWYRQLPEEGLKFMVYLQKENIIDESGMPKERFSAEFPKEGPSILRIQQVVRGDSAAYFCATRQGTEAFFGQGTRLTVV.

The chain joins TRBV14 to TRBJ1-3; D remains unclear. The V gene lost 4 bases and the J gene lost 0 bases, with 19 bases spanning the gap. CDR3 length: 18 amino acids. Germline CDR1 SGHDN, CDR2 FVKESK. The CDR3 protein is CASSLIGLSPSSGNTIYF. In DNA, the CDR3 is TGTGCCAGCAGCCTGATCGGCCTGTCCCCGTCCTCTGGAAACACCATATATTTT.

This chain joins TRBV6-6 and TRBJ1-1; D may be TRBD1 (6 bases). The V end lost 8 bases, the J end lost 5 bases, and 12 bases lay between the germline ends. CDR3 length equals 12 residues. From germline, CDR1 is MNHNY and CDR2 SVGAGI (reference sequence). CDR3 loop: CASQKGETEAFF. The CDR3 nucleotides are TGTGCCAGCCAAAAGGGGGAAACTGAAGCTTTCTTT.

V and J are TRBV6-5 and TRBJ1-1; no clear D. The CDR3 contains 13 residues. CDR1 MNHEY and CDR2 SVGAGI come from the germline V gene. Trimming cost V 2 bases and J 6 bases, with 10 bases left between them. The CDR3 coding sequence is TGTGCCAGCAGTTACGGCGCGGGCGCTGAAGCTTTCTTT. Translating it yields CASSYGAGAEAFF.

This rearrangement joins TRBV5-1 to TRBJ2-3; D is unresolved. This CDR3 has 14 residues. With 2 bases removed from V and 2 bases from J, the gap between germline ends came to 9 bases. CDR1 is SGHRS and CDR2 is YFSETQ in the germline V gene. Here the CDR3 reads CASSFGALTDTQYF. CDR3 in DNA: TGCGCCAGCAGCTTTGGTGCCCTCACAGATACGCAGTATTTT. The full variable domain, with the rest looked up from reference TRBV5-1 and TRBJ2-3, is KAGVTQTPRYLIKTRGQQVTLSCSPISGHRSVSWYQQTPGQGLQFLFEYFSETQRNKGNFPGRFSGRQFSNSRSEMNVSTLELGDSALYLCASSFGALTDTQYFGPGTRLTVL.

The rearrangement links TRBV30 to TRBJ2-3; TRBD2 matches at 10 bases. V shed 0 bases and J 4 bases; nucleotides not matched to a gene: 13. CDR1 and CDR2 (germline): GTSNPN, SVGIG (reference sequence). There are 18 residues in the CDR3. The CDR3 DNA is TGTGCCTGGAGTGTACTACGTCGGGCTAGCGGGAGACCAGATACGCAGTATTTT. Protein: CAWSVLRRASGRPDTQYF.

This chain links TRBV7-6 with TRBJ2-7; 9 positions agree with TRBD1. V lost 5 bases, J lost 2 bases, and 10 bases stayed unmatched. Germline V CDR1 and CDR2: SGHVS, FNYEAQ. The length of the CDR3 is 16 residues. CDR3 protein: CASSQGQGPAPYEQYF. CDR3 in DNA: TGTGCCAGCAGCCAGGGACAGGGCCCAGCTCCCTACGAGCAGTACTTC.